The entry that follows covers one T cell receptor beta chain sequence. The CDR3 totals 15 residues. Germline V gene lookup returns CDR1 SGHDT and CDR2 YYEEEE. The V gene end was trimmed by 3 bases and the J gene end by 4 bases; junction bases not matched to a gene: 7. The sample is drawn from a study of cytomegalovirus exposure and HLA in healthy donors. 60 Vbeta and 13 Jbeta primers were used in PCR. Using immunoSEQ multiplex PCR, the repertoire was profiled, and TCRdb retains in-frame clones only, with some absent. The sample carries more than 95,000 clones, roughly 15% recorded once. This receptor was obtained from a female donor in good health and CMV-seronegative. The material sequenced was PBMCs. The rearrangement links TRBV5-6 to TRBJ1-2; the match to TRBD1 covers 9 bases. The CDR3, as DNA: TGTGCCAGCAGCTGGGGACAGGGAAACGCCTATGGCTACACCTTC. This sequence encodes CASSWGQGNAYGYTF. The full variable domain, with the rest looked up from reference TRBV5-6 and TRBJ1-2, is DAGVTQSPTHLIKTRGQQVTLRCSPKSGHDTVSWYQQALGQGPQFIFQYYEEEERQRGNFPDRFSGHQFPNYSSELNVNALLLGDSALYLCASSWGQGNAYGYTFGSGTRLTVV.